One sample yielded the 27 T cell receptor beta chains listed below, sequenced in a study of CD8+CD57+ T cells in acquired aplastic anemia. The template used for profiling TCR beta VDJ and CDR3 was genomic DNA. Via MiXCR, TCRdb re-called the reads, giving one row per CDR3 protein. Of a few hundred thousand distinct CDR3 sequences listed, around 30% are singletons. An expansion of CD8+CD57+ cells by flow cytometry had been shown in patients chosen for sequencing. Material for sequencing was sorted CD4+, CD8+, or CD8+CD57+ T cells (not recorded which) from PBMCs. The source is a human donor with aplastic anemia.

There are a few counts of this clonotype. V is TRBV7-3 and J is TRBJ2-3; D possibly corresponds to TRBD2 (5 bases). Germline V CDR1 and CDR2: SGHTA, FQGTGA. V gave up 1 base and J gave up 6 bases, with 20 bases separating them. The CDR3 loop spans 17 amino acids. In nucleotides, the CDR3 is TGTGCCAGCAGCTTAAGCCCCGACCGGGTCTTAGCGGATACGCAGTATTTT. Its protein is CASSLSPDRVLADTQYF. Full variable domain (remainder filled in from reference TRBV7-3 and TRBJ2-3): GAGVSQTPSNKVTEKGKYVELRCDPISGHTALYWYRQSLGQGPEFLIYFQGTGAADDSGLPNDRFFAVRPEGSVSTLKIQRTERGDSAVYLCASSLSPDRVLADTQYFGPGTRLTVL.

This clonotype was observed a handful of times. The V call is TRBV12-3 or TRBV12-4, the J call TRBJ1-2; 12 bases match TRBD1. The CDR3 spans 18 residues. J gave up 2 bases and V 2 bases, and 9 bases lay outside the gene matches. The CDR3 nucleotides are TGTGCCAGCAGTTTATTGGTGGGACAGGGGGCCGGCAACTATGGCTACACCTTC. Its protein product is CASSLLVGQGAGNYGYTF.

Remarks on this clonotype: One end of the junction does not line up with germline, which may come from a read error. The chain recombines TRBV19 with TRBJ2-6; 8 bases fit TRBD1. This CDR3 comprises 12 residues. Germline-derived CDR1 and CDR2 are LNHDA and SQIVND (reference sequence). The DNA of the CDR3 is TGTGCCACCCTGGACAGGGCTAACGTCCTGACTTTC. This gives the protein CATLDRANVLTF.

This chain connects TRBV27 to TRBJ2-1; a weak D match, TRBD2 (7 bases). The CDR3 is 14 amino acids. Germline CDR1 and CDR2: MNHEY and SMNVEV (reference sequence). Trimming removed 6 bases from V and 4 bases from J, with 13 bases in between. CDR3 protein: CASRPAGAYNEQFF. In DNA, the CDR3 is TGTGCCAGCAGGCCCGCGGGGGCGTACAATGAGCAGTTCTTC.

This clonotype has a handful of counts. The J gene is TRBJ2-1, the V gene TRBV9; no clear D gene. There are 11 residues in the CDR3. V was shortened by 4 bases and J by 6 bases, with 5 bases between the two germline ends. Germline CDR1 is SGDLS and CDR2 is YYNGEE. The CDR3 reads CASSQLNEQFF. The DNA for the CDR3 is TGTGCCAGCAGCCAGCTCAATGAGCAGTTCTTC. The full variable domain, completed using reference TRBV9 and TRBJ2-1, is DSGVTQTPKHLITATGQRVTLRCSPRSGDLSVYWYQQSLDQGLQFLIQYYNGEERAKGNILERFSAQQFPDLHSELNLSSLELGDSALYFCASSQLNEQFFGPGTRLTVL.

This chain joins TRBV10-3 and TRBJ2-1; 7 positions match TRBD1. The CDR3 consists of 15 residues. Germline CDR1 is ENHRY and CDR2 is SYGVKD. V lost 1 base and J lost 8; bases outside the gene matches: 8. The CDR3 reads CAISEWQGVYDEQFF. The CDR3 DNA follows: TGTGCCATCAGTGAGTGGCAGGGGGTATACGATGAGCAGTTCTTC.

This clonotype was observed many times. The rearrangement links TRBV20-1 to TRBJ1-4, with a possible D match to TRBD1 (6 bases). Germline CDR1 DFQATT, CDR2 SNEGSKA (reference sequence). The CDR3 runs 11 residues. CDR3 amino acids: CIWVGGEKLFF. The CDR3 DNA reads TGCATATGGGTAGGGGGTGAAAAACTGTTTTTT.

As for this clonotype: A read error may explain this, as a much larger clone is one base away. The CDR3 carries no conserved terminal phenylalanine or tryptophan, so it likely arises from a read error. This chain connects TRBV10-1 to TRBJ2-7; D gene uncertain. CDR1 WNHNN and CDR2 SYGVQD come from the germline V gene (reference sequence). The V and J ends lost 10 bases and 0 bases respectively, with 10 bases between them. This CDR3 region has 12 residues. The CDR3 coding sequence is TGCGCCAACAAAGTAAACTCCTACGAGCAGTACCTC. Encoded protein: CANKVNSYEQYL.

This clonotype has ten or more counts. The chain joins TRBV5-1 to TRBJ2-7; D not resolved. The CDR3 has 13 amino acids. CDR1 is SGHRS and CDR2 is YFSETQ in the germline V gene. V shed 0 bases and J shed 2 bases, with 6 bases lying between them. Written as DNA, the CDR3 is TGCGCCAGCAGCTTGGGCAGCACCTACGAGCAGTACTTC. This sequence encodes CASSLGSTYEQYF.

This clonotype occurred many times. This rearrangement joins TRBV7-9 to TRBJ1-3; D ambiguous. Germline CDR1 SEHNR, CDR2 FQNEAQ (reference sequence). The V end was cut by 5 bases, the J end by 3 bases, with 8 bases between. The CDR3 sequence is 13 residues long. CDR3 residues: CASSDRLGNTIYF. The DNA of the CDR3 is TGTGCCAGCAGCGATAGACTTGGAAACACCATATATTTT.

For this clonotype: A clone one base away is much larger, so this may be a read error. V usage is TRBV7-9 and J usage is TRBJ2-7; weak D call: TRBD1 (5 bases). Germline-derived CDR1 and CDR2 are SEHNR and FQNEAQ (reference sequence). The CDR3 is 13 amino acids. V lost 4 bases and J 5 bases, leaving 12 bases between the germline ends. CDR3 loop: CASSSAGINEQYF. In DNA form, the CDR3 reads TGTGCCAGCAGCTCGGCAGGGATTAACGAGCAGTACTTC.

This chain connects TRBV5-1 to TRBJ2-1, with TRBD1 matching over 9 bases. V trimming: 2 bases; J trimming: 6 bases; junction bases outside the gene matches: 6. The CDR3 spans 15 residues. Per the germline V gene, CDR1 is SGHRS and CDR2 is YFSETQ. CDR3 residues: CASSLTGGDVNEQFF. The CDR3 nucleotides are TGCGCCAGCAGCTTAACAGGGGGCGATGTCAATGAGCAGTTCTTC.

Worth noting for this clonotype: The junction departs from the called germline gene at one end, perhaps through a read error. J is TRBJ1-2 and V is TRBV15; no firm D call. The CDR3 is 14 amino acids. Looked up from germline, CDR1 is LNHNV and CDR2 is YYDKDF (reference sequence). The CDR3 loop reads CTTSRDQDGYGYTF. The CDR3 bases are TGTACCACCAGCAGAGATCAGGACGGCTACGGCTACACCTTC.

This chain connects TRBV3-1 to TRBJ1-5, with 7 nucleotides matching TRBD1. With V trimmed by 3 bases and J by 7 bases, 6 bases remained unmatched. The germline CDR1 and CDR2 sequences are LGHDT and YNNKEL (reference sequence). The CDR3 extends over 14 amino acids. CDR3 sequence: CASSHDRADQPQHF. The CDR3 DNA reads TGTGCCAGCAGCCACGACAGGGCTGACCAGCCCCAGCATTTT.

V and J are TRBV20-1 and TRBJ2-7; 7 nucleotides agree with TRBD1. Germline trimming cut 8 bases from V and 1 base from J; bases unmatched to any gene: 11. Germline V lookup: CDR1 DFQATT, CDR2 SNEGSKA (reference sequence). The CDR3 is 14 residues long. DNA of the CDR3: TGCAGTACAAAACGCCAGGGGGAGTCCTACGAGCAGTACTTC. This gives the protein CSTKRQGESYEQYF.

This clonotype showed up many times. The gene calls are TRBV3-1 and TRBJ2-7; D is unresolved. There are 10 residues in the CDR3. V was trimmed by 3 bases and J by 7 bases, leaving 4 bases between them. CDR1 LGHDT and CDR2 YNNKEL come from the germline V gene (reference sequence). This CDR3 reads CASSHREQYF. The CDR3 DNA is TGTGCCAGCAGCCATAGAGAGCAGTACTTC.

The sample holds a few counts of this clonotype. Compared with germline, one end of the junction differs, possibly owing to a read error. The chain joins TRBV2 to TRBJ1-1; maybe TRBD1 (6 bases). This CDR3 contains 14 residues. Germline V gene sequence: CDR1 SNHLY, CDR2 FYNNEI. CDR3 residues: CASSPTGMNAEAFF. The DNA for the CDR3 is TGTGCCAGCAGTCCGACAGGAATGAACGCTGAAGCTTTCTTT.

The V and J genes are TRBV2 and TRBJ1-1, with D unclear. The germline V gene encodes CDR1 SNHLY and CDR2 FYNNEI. The CDR3 totals 13 residues. V was trimmed by 6 bases and J by 7 bases, leaving 15 bases between them. The CDR3 DNA reads TGTGCCAGCAGCCCGGAAGGGTGGGGTGAAGCTTTCTTT. Translating gives CASSPEGWGEAFF.

This clonotype came up many times. J is TRBJ2-7 and V is TRBV20-1; 8 nucleotides match TRBD1. The CDR3 spans 13 residues. Germline CDR1 and CDR2: DFQATT and SNEGSKA (reference sequence). V shed 3 bases and J 3 bases; nucleotides not matched to a gene: 4. The chain's CDR3 is CSASDDRGYEQYF. For the CDR3, the DNA is TGCAGTGCTAGCGACGACAGGGGCTACGAGCAGTACTTC.

This clonotype was detected many times. The chain employs TRBV10-3 and TRBJ2-7; 7 bases are a match to TRBD1. Germline V CDR1 and CDR2: ENHRY, SYGVKD. The CDR3 totals 16 residues. V was pared by 0 bases and J by 6 bases, with 11 bases of the junction left unmatched. This CDR3 reads CAISESVTGNPREQYF. For the CDR3, the DNA is TGTGCCATCAGTGAGTCCGTGACAGGGAATCCCCGCGAGCAGTACTTC.

Many counts were recorded for this clonotype. The rearrangement joins TRBV12-3 or TRBV12-4 to TRBJ1-2, with TRBD1 matching 8 bases. The CDR3 spans 14 residues. Unmatched junction bases numbered 4, after V lost 3 bases and J lost 4 bases. CDR3 in DNA: TGTGCCAGCAGTTTGGGACAGGATCTCTATGGCTACACCTTC. As protein: CASSLGQDLYGYTF.

This clonotype was recorded at least ten times. The chain links TRBV19 to TRBJ1-5; TRBD1 agrees at 11 bases. The germline CDR1 and CDR2 sequences are LNHDA and SQIVND (reference sequence). V gave up 5 bases and J gave up 2 bases; unmatched junction bases: 5. The CDR3 sequence is 16 residues long. CDR3 loop: CASSRDRGVGNQPQHF. CDR3 sequence (DNA): TGTGCCAGTAGTCGGGACAGGGGGGTCGGCAATCAGCCCCAGCATTTT.

This clonotype was detected a few times. J is TRBJ1-3 and V is TRBV9; D remains unclear. The CDR3 totals 15 residues. CDR1 SGDLS and CDR2 YYNGEE come from the germline V gene. Trimming cost V 0 bases and J 7 bases, with 14 bases left between them. The chain's CDR3 is CASSVAWFARNTIYF. DNA of the CDR3: TGTGCCAGCAGCGTAGCGTGGTTTGCCCGGAACACCATATATTTT.

V gene TRBV4-1 combines with J gene TRBJ2-2, with D unclear. The CDR3 contains 16 residues. Germline V gene lookup returns CDR1 MGHRA and CDR2 YSYEKL. The V and J ends lost 0 bases and 6 bases respectively, with 14 bases between them. The CDR3 here is CASSQDWASLAGELFF. In nucleotides, the CDR3 is TGCGCCAGCAGCCAAGATTGGGCGAGCCTTGCCGGGGAGCTGTTTTTT.

The genes are TRBV6-1 and TRBJ1-2, with 7 bases matching TRBD1. The CDR3 consists of 15 residues. The J segment lost 6 bases and the V segment lost 7 bases, leaving 14 bases of the junction unmatched. Per the germline V gene, CDR1 is MNHNS and CDR2 is SASEGT. The CDR3 here is CASTDGGGGWDGYTF. CDR3 nucleotides: TGTGCCAGCACCGACGGAGGGGGCGGCTGGGATGGCTACACCTTC.

The gene calls are TRBV7-3 and TRBJ1-1, with D uncertain. CDR3 size: 15 residues. CDR1 is SGHTA, CDR2 FQGTGA, per germline. The V end was cut by 2 bases, the J end by 8 bases, with 18 bases between. The CDR3 bases are TGTGCCAGCAGCTTACATAGGGTTGGTGTTGACGAAGCTTTCTTT. It codes for CASSLHRVGVDEAFF.

As regards this clonotype: Germline is not matched at one junction end, which may reflect a read error. The chain has TRBV24-1 and TRBJ1-2, with TRBD1 as a possible D gene (6 bases). The CDR3 extends over 13 amino acids. Germline loops: CDR1 KGHDR, CDR2 SFDVKD. The CDR3, as DNA: TGTGCCAGCAGAGGCGACAGGATCTATGGCTACGCCTTC. This translates into CASRGDRIYGYAF.